The 26 T cell receptor beta chains in this list originate from one sample, sequenced in a study of blood T cell repertoires in COVID-19. Here immunoSEQ multiplex PCR was the method, and the copy in TCRdb shows in-frame clones only, minus some. The sample carries some 80,000 clones, 85% to 90% recorded once. Sequences were obtained from peripheral blood. All receptors derive from a human donor in a cohort sampled during active COVID-19.

This chain joins TRBV19 and TRBJ2-1; TRBD2 agrees at 16 bases. This CDR3 is 14 amino acids long. The V and J ends lost 10 bases and 9 bases, in that order; junction bases with no gene match: 6. Germline V CDR1 and CDR2: LNHDA, SQIVND (reference sequence). The CDR3 nucleotides read TGTGCCACGGGACTAGCGGGAGGGGGGGCTGAGCAGTTCTTC. It is translated as CATGLAGGGAEQFF.

This chain connects TRBV27 to TRBJ2-7, with a tentative D call TRBD1 (5 bases). Germline assignment: CDR1 MNHEY and CDR2 SMNVEV (reference sequence). The CDR3 covers 13 residues. Trimming cost V 6 bases and J 5 bases, with 14 bases left between them. CDR3 in DNA: TGTGCCAGCAGCCGGACACAGTCAGACGAGCAGTACTTC. Amino acid sequence: CASSRTQSDEQYF.

This clone has only one observation. The V and J genes are TRBV6-1 and TRBJ2-5, with 16 bases fitting TRBD2. The CDR3 has 20 amino acids. Germline V gene sequence: CDR1 MNHNS, CDR2 SASEGT. J gave up 1 base and V 3 bases, and 11 bases lay outside the gene matches. The CDR3 sequence is CASSDSLGLAGGRVQETQYF. CDR3 coding DNA: TGTGCCAGCAGTGATAGTTTGGGACTAGCGGGGGGGCGAGTCCAAGAGACCCAGTACTTC.

This rearrangement joins TRBV6-5 to TRBJ1-6, with TRBD1 identical over 8 bases. The CDR3 loop spans 14 amino acids. With V trimmed by 2 bases and J by 10 bases, 4 bases remained unmatched. Germline V gene sequence: CDR1 MNHEY, CDR2 SVGAGI. The CDR3 DNA sequence: TGTGCCAGCAGTTACGGACAGGGAGGATCACCCCTCCACTTT. Translated, it gives CASSYGQGGSPLHF.

The chain recombines TRBV19 with TRBJ2-7; 8 nucleotides line up with TRBD1. Trimming at V came to 8 bases and at J to 12 bases, leaving 15 bases not matched to a gene. The CDR3 runs to 13 residues. Germline CDR1 LNHDA, CDR2 SQIVND (reference sequence). This chain's CDR3 is CASRRDRLGPRYF. The CDR3 nucleotides are TGTGCCAGTCGTAGGGACAGGTTGGGACCGCGGTACTTC.

This clone was seen once. V usage is TRBV18 and J usage is TRBJ2-7; 7 bases are a match to TRBD1. Losses at the gene ends were 5 bases for V and 4 bases for J; bases not matched to a gene: 5. CDR3 size: 13 residues. From germline, CDR1 is KGHSH and CDR2 LQKENI. CDR3 sequence reads: CASSATGAYEQYF. The CDR3, as DNA: TGTGCCAGCTCAGCTACAGGGGCGTACGAGCAGTACTTC.

The V gene is TRBV7-9, the J gene TRBJ2-3; D may be TRBD1 (6 bases). In germline, CDR1 is SEHNR, CDR2 FQNEAQ (reference sequence). The CDR3 spans 17 residues. V lost 0 bases to trimming and J lost 1 base, with 14 bases between them. CDR3 residues: CASSLAIMGQRTDTQYF. In DNA, the CDR3 is TGTGCCAGCAGCTTAGCGATTATGGGACAACGCACAGATACGCAGTATTTT.

The V gene is TRBV7-2, the J gene TRBJ2-3; possible D gene TRBD2, 5 bases. The V end lost 4 bases, the J end lost 2 bases, and 13 bases lay between the germline ends. Germline V gene data show CDR1 as SGHTA and CDR2 as FQGNSA. The CDR3 totals 15 residues. The CDR3 region has the DNA TGTGCCAGCAGCTGGGGTGCCGGGAACACAGATACGCAGTATTTT. Protein product: CASSWGAGNTDTQYF. Variable domain in full (rest from reference TRBV7-2 and TRBJ2-3): GAGVSQSPSNKVTEKGKDVELRCDPISGHTALYWYRQSLGQGLEFLIYFQGNSAPDKSGLPSDRFSAERTGGSVSTLTIQRTQQEDSAVYLCASSWGAGNTDTQYFGPGTRLTVL.

This chain connects TRBV15 to TRBJ1-1; D might be TRBD1 (6 bases). This CDR3 region has 14 residues. CDR1 is LNHNV, CDR2 YYDKDF, per germline (reference sequence). V was trimmed by 3 bases and J by 10 bases, leaving 18 bases between them. The CDR3 loop reads CATSRGGRDNLAFF. The CDR3 region has the DNA TGTGCCACCAGCAGGGGGGGGAGGGACAACTTAGCTTTCTTT. Looking up the rest from reference TRBV15 and TRBJ1-1 gives the full variable domain: DAMVIQNPRYQVTQFGKPVTLSCSQTLNHNVMYWYQQKSSQAPKLLFHYYDKDFNNEADTPDNFQSRRPNTSFCFLDIRSPGLGDTAMYLCATSRGGRDNLAFFGQGTRLTVV.

The chain joins TRBV3-1 (or the pseudogene TRBV3-2) to TRBJ2-7; TRBD1 agrees at 7 bases. This CDR3 region has 11 residues. The V segment lost 4 bases and the J segment 11 bases; nucleotides outside the gene matches: 5. CDR1 is LGHDT and CDR2 is YNNKEL in the germline V gene (reference sequence). The CDR3 sequence: CASSLGTEEYF. The CDR3 bases are TGTGCCAGCAGCCTCGGGACAGAGGAGTACTTC.

The rearrangement uses TRBV6-1 and TRBJ2-3; D possibly corresponds to TRBD2 (6 bases). The CDR3 totals 16 residues. Per germline, CDR1 MNHNS and CDR2 SASEGT. Trimming pared 3 bases from V and 0 bases from J, leaving 13 bases between. In DNA, the CDR3 is TGTGCCAGCAGTGAGGGTTTGGGGACTAGCACAGATACGCAGTATTTT. Protein sequence: CASSEGLGTSTDTQYF.

The V call is TRBV6-6, the J call TRBJ2-5; tentative D call: TRBD1 (7 bases). This CDR3 spans 16 amino acids. V shed 2 bases and J shed 4 bases, with 17 bases lying between them. The germline V gene encodes CDR1 MNHNY and CDR2 SVGAGI (reference sequence). The CDR3 DNA follows: TGTGCCAGCAGTTACGGCAGGGGGGCAAGAGGAGAGACCCAGTACTTC. Translation gives CASSYGRGARGETQYF.

The V call is TRBV9, the J call TRBJ1-1; 9 nucleotides agree with TRBD1. The CDR3 totals 16 residues. Losses at the gene ends were 0 bases for V and 4 bases for J; bases not matched to a gene: 7. Germline V gene data show CDR1 as SGDLS and CDR2 as YYNGEE. CDR3 protein: CASSVGGQGKGTEAFF. In nucleotides, the CDR3 is TGTGCCAGCAGCGTAGGGGGACAGGGTAAGGGCACTGAAGCTTTCTTT.

The V gene is TRBV30, the J gene TRBJ1-2; D unclear. Trimming cost V 2 bases and J 9 bases, with 13 bases left between them. CDR3 length: 12 amino acids. In germline, CDR1 is GTSNPN, CDR2 SVGIG (reference sequence). The DNA of the CDR3 is TGTGCCTGGAGTTCCACTTGGCGGAGCTACACCTTC. Encoded protein: CAWSSTWRSYTF.

This clone was counted a single time. With a much larger clone just one base away, this may be a read error. This chain joins TRBV9 and TRBJ1-4; D may be TRBD1 (5 bases). Germline V gene data show CDR1 as SGDLS and CDR2 as YYNGEE. Trimming took off 4 bases at V and 0 bases at J, with 13 bases between the two ends. The CDR3 totals 16 residues. The CDR3 spells CASSLLEGTTNEKLFF. The CDR3 DNA reads TGTGCCAGCAGCCTATTGGAGGGGACAACTAATGAAAAACTGTTTTTT.

The chain recombines TRBV19 with TRBJ2-1; 13 nucleotides line up with TRBD2. CDR1 and CDR2 from the germline V gene are LNHDA and SQIVND (reference sequence). With 4 bases clipped from V and 2 bases from J, the junction kept 5 bases outside the gene matches. CDR3 size: 17 residues. The chain's CDR3 is CASSTTGTSGAYNEQFF. In DNA form, the CDR3 reads TGTGCCAGTAGTACAACCGGGACTAGCGGGGCCTACAATGAGCAGTTCTTC.

V gene TRBV11-2 combines with J gene TRBJ2-5; D unresolved. Germline values: CDR1 SGHAT, CDR2 FQNNGV. This CDR3 has 14 amino acids. The ends were cut back, 0 bases at V and 2 bases at J, with 7 bases in the middle. The CDR3 bases are TGTGCCAGCAGCTTAGATGTACTACAAGAGACCCAGTACTTC. It specifies CASSLDVLQETQYF.

This clone was detected only a few times. The chain uses TRBV5-6 and TRBJ2-7; TRBD1 aligns across 7 bases. CDR3 size: 14 residues. V gave up 2 bases and J gave up 1 base; unmatched junction bases: 3. Germline CDR1 is SGHDT and CDR2 is YYEEEE. The CDR3 DNA reads TGTGCCAGCAGCTTTGGGACAGTTTCCTACGAGCAGTACTTC. This sequence encodes CASSFGTVSYEQYF.

The chain uses TRBV27 and TRBJ2-5; 10 bases are shared with TRBD2. The germline V gene encodes CDR1 MNHEY and CDR2 SMNVEV (reference sequence). This CDR3 is built from 15 residues. V was clipped by 5 bases and J by 2 bases; unmatched bases: 5. As DNA, the CDR3 is TGTGCCAGCAGTCCAAATAGCGGGGGGCAAGAGACCCAGTACTTC. Translated: CASSPNSGGQETQYF.

The chain links TRBV12-3 or TRBV12-4 to TRBJ2-2; 8 nucleotides match TRBD2. The CDR3 is made up of 12 amino acids. Unmatched junction bases numbered 3, after V lost 8 bases and J lost 7 bases. CDR3 residues: CASSGGSGELFF. The CDR3 nucleotides are TGTGCCAGCTCGGGGGGGAGCGGGGAGCTGTTTTTT.

The V and J genes are TRBV28 and TRBJ1-2; D possibly corresponds to TRBD1 (5 bases). The CDR3 extends over 14 amino acids. Trimming took off 4 bases at V and 0 bases at J, with 9 bases between the two ends. Germline V gene data show CDR1 as MDHEN and CDR2 as SYDVKM. DNA of the CDR3: TGTGCCAGCAGTTCAGACAGACCTAACTATGGCTACACCTTC. This codes for CASSSDRPNYGYTF.

The gene calls are TRBV3-1 (or the pseudogene TRBV3-2) and TRBJ2-7, with D uncertain. The CDR3 runs to 13 residues. Trimming stripped 1 base from V and 0 bases from J, with 4 bases between. Germline loops: CDR1 LGHDT, CDR2 YNNKEL (reference sequence). In nucleotides, the CDR3 is TGTGCCAGCAGCCAAGTACTCTCCTACGAGCAGTACTTC. As protein: CASSQVLSYEQYF.

The chain combines TRBV9 with TRBJ2-1, with no clear D. The germline gives CDR1 SGDLS, CDR2 YYNGEE. Trimming removed 0 bases from V and 9 bases from J, with 13 bases in between. The CDR3 length is 14 residues. The CDR3 DNA is TGTGCCAGCAGCGTAGACTTTCGTGGTGGTGAGCAGTTCTTC. Its translation is CASSVDFRGGEQFF.

The J gene is TRBJ1-5, the V gene TRBV6-4, with D perhaps TRBD1 (6 bases). V gave up 4 bases and J gave up 6 bases, with 13 bases separating them. In germline, CDR1 is MRHNA, CDR2 SNTAGT. This CDR3 is 14 amino acids long. CDR3 DNA: TGTGCCAGCAGTGCCGACGGGACATTTCAGCCCCAGCATTTT. Amino acid sequence: CASSADGTFQPQHF.

This sequence joins TRBV30 and TRBJ2-5, with D perhaps TRBD2 (6 bases). There are 13 residues in the CDR3. The V and J ends lost 2 bases and 5 bases respectively, with 12 bases between them. In germline, CDR1 is GTSNPN, CDR2 SVGIG (reference sequence). For the CDR3, the DNA is TGTGCCTGGAGTTCGGAGGGAGTGGAGACCCAGTACTTC. This encodes CAWSSEGVETQYF.

This clone has just a few counts. This sequence joins TRBV27 and TRBJ2-3, with TRBD2 matching over 9 bases. Per germline, CDR1 MNHEY and CDR2 SMNVEV (reference sequence). CDR3 length equals 16 residues. J was trimmed by 8 bases and V by 6 bases; bases with no gene match: 15. The CDR3 reads CASRIPGGSGRGTQYF. CDR3 sequence (DNA): TGTGCCAGCAGGATTCCGGGGGGTAGCGGGAGAGGTACGCAGTATTTT.